This TCR beta chain was observed in a study of CD8+CD57+ T cells in acquired aplastic anemia. Study-wide background: Sorted CD4+ plus CD8+ cells gave DNA averaging roughly 3 ug.

Study outcomes and limitations: CD8+ Simpson's diversity did not differ significantly between patients and controls.

Template material for TCR beta VDJ and CDR3 profiling consisted of genomic DNA. MiXCR, applied by TCRdb to the reads, yields one record per CDR3 protein. This table holds fewer than 300,000 distinct CDR3 sequences, approximately 79% found once. Concerning this clonotype: Antigen: not known.

Patients picked for sequencing had shown CD8+CD57+ cell expansion detected by flow cytometry. Acquired aplastic anemia of severe grade affected all patients. CDR1 and CDR2 (germline): SNHLY, FYNNEI. The ends were cut back, 7 bases at V and 1 base at J, with 10 bases in the middle. This CDR3 spans 13 amino acids. Material for sequencing was sorted CD4+, CD8+, or CD8+CD57+ T cells (not recorded which) from PBMCs. This chain uses TRBV2 with TRBJ1-1; D unresolved. The clonotype comes from a human donor with aplastic anemia. The CDR3 nucleotides are TGTGCCAGCAAGAAATGGGGGAACACTGAAGCTTTCTTT. Residues: CASKKWGNTEAFF.